One sample yielded the 26 T cell receptor beta chains listed below, sequenced in a study of cytomegalovirus exposure and HLA in healthy donors. Researchers ran the PCR with 60 Vbeta and 13 Jbeta primers. Profiling relied on immunoSEQ multiplex PCR, and the TCRdb table lists in-frame clones only, not all of them. This sample has nearly 200,000 clones, with roughly four fifths found just once. The specimen sequenced was PBMCs. The receptors derive from a woman under 40 in good health and CMV-seropositive.

The V gene is TRBV21-1, the J gene TRBJ1-2. TRBV21-1 is shown as a pseudogene. The CDR3 loop spans 14 amino acids. CDR3 nucleotides: TGTGCCAGCAGCAAACTTCAGAGGAACCGAGGCTACACCTTC. It is translated as CASSKLQRNRGYTF.

The CDR3 DNA is TGTGCCAGCAGCGTAGGAATTACAGGGGGCCCCTACAATGAGCAGTTCTTC. Protein product: CASSVGITGGPYNEQFF. The chain joins TRBV9 to TRBJ2-1; 9 bases line up with TRBD1. The CDR3 is 17 residues long. J gave up 2 bases and V 0 bases, and 6 bases lay outside the gene matches. Germline CDR1 and CDR2: SGDLS and YYNGEE.

The chain employs TRBV4-2 and TRBJ2-2, with a weak D call TRBD2 (6 bases). V gave up 1 base and J gave up 1 base, with 13 bases separating them. The germline gives CDR1 LGHNA, CDR2 YNFKEQ. There are 17 residues in the CDR3. The CDR3 DNA reads TGTGCCAGCAGCCAAGGGGCAGTGGGACTGAACACCGGGGAGCTGTTTTTT. Translation gives CASSQGAVGLNTGELFF.

The chain uses TRBV4-3 and TRBJ2-7; a possible D gene is TRBD1 (5 bases). The germline CDR1 and CDR2 sequences are LGHNA and YSLEER. The V and J ends lost 0 bases and 3 bases respectively, with 12 bases between them. The CDR3 spans 15 residues. CDR3 coding DNA: TGCGCCAGCAGCCAAGATCTCCAGGGATACTACGAGCAGTACTTC. Translating it yields CASSQDLQGYYEQYF.

This clone was counted once. The V and J genes are TRBV5-4 and TRBJ2-1, with 8 bases that match TRBD2. Losses at the gene ends were 7 bases for V and 0 bases for J; bases not matched to a gene: 12. The length of the CDR3 is 17 residues. From germline, CDR1 is SGHNT and CDR2 YYREEE (reference sequence). CDR3: CASGIAGGLLSYNEQFF. CDR3 sequence (DNA): TGTGCCAGCGGGATTGCGGGAGGACTTCTCTCCTACAATGAGCAGTTCTTC.

For this clone: At one end, the junction sequence differs from germline, possibly due to a read error. The V call is TRBV5-5, the J call TRBJ1-1; TRBD1 might be the D (5 bases). Germline CDR1 reads SGHKS; CDR2 reads YYEKEE (reference sequence). The CDR3 totals 13 residues. CDR3 sequence (DNA): TGTGCCAGCAGCTTGGAGGGGCCAGGGACTCTACTCTTT. It specifies CASSLEGPGTLLF.

This clone was detected only once. The V and J genes are TRBV11-2 and TRBJ1-1; TRBD1 matches 7 bases. V was clipped by 5 bases and J by 1 base; unmatched bases: 10. Looked up from germline, CDR1 is SGHAT and CDR2 is FQNNGV. This CDR3 contains 16 residues. CDR3 residues: CASSPNNRGGNTEAFF. The CDR3 region has the DNA TGTGCCAGCAGCCCAAATAACAGGGGCGGGAACACTGAAGCTTTCTTT.

This clone was seen a few times. The CDR3 nucleotides read TGTGCCAGCAGATTAACAGGGGTTGGGGCCAACGTCCTGACTTTC. Its protein is CASRLTGVGANVLTF. The chain combines TRBV27 with TRBJ2-6; 7 bases fit TRBD1. The length of the CDR3 is 15 residues. Per germline, CDR1 MNHEY and CDR2 SMNVEV (reference sequence). V gave up 6 bases and J gave up 3 bases; unmatched junction bases: 5.

The chain employs TRBV30 and TRBJ1-1; 8 bases fit TRBD1. The ends lost 5 bases at V and 3 bases at J; junction bases unmatched: 5. The CDR3 is made up of 13 amino acids. Germline loops: CDR1 GTSNPN, CDR2 SVGIG (reference sequence). CDR3 sequence: CAWGRGRDTEAFF. The CDR3 nucleotides are TGTGCCTGGGGCAGGGGGCGGGACACTGAAGCTTTCTTT.

V is TRBV27 and J is TRBJ2-2; 11 positions match TRBD1. The CDR3 is 16 amino acids. J gave up 5 bases and V 3 bases, and 5 bases lay outside the gene matches. Germline V gives CDR1 MNHEY, CDR2 SMNVEV (reference sequence). The CDR3 spells CASSFRDRGGTGELFF. CDR3 sequence (DNA): TGTGCCAGCAGTTTCCGGGACAGGGGGGGGACCGGGGAGCTGTTTTTT.

The gene calls are TRBV19 and TRBJ2-1, with 8 bases that match TRBD2. There are 13 residues in the CDR3. Germline trimming cut 9 bases from V and 7 bases from J; bases unmatched to any gene: 8. Germline V gene sequence: CDR1 LNHDA, CDR2 SQIVND (reference sequence). The DNA for the CDR3 is TGTGCCAGCCGGAGCGGGAGTAAAAATGAGCAGTTCTTC. Its protein product is CASRSGSKNEQFF.

J is TRBJ1-1 and V is TRBV11-2; possibly TRBD1 for D (5 bases). The germline V gene has CDR1 SGHAT and CDR2 FQNNGV. This CDR3 contains 15 residues. V lost 0 bases, J lost 4 bases, and 12 bases lay in between. DNA of the CDR3: TGTGCCAGCAGCTTAGAAGGCAGGGTGGGCACTGAAGCTTTCTTT. Its protein product is CASSLEGRVGTEAFF.

This clone showed up just once. The chain couples TRBV19 to TRBJ1-5, with TRBD1 matching over 7 bases. V shed 5 bases, J shed 6 bases, and the junction held 4 bases outside the gene matches. The CDR3 length is 13 residues. CDR1 and CDR2 from the germline V gene are LNHDA and SQIVND (reference sequence). The CDR3 DNA reads TGTGCCAGTAGTGAAGGGGGCGGTCAGCCCCAGCATTTT. It is translated as CASSEGGGQPQHF.

This clone showed up just once. The rearrangement uses TRBV7-8 and TRBJ1-4, with a weak D call TRBD1 (5 bases). CDR1 is SGHVS, CDR2 FQNEAQ, per germline. The length of the CDR3 is 16 residues. Trimming left V 4 bases short and J 4 bases short, with 16 bases between. Here the CDR3 reads CASSSFGARNNEKLFF. As DNA, the CDR3 is TGTGCCAGCAGCTCGTTTGGGGCCCGAAATAATGAAAAACTGTTTTTT.

As concerns this clone: The junction shows a germline mismatch at one end, possibly a read error. The V and J genes are TRBV5-1 and TRBJ2-4; possibly TRBD1 for D (5 bases). Germline V lookup: CDR1 SGHRS, CDR2 YFSETQ. The CDR3 is 8 amino acids. CDR3 sequence reads: CASSLRGF. The CDR3 DNA reads as TGCGCCAGCAGCCTTAGGGGTTTC.

The J gene is TRBJ1-2, the V gene TRBV7-2; D uncertain. This CDR3 contains 14 residues. Germline CDR1 reads SGHTA; CDR2 reads FQGNSA. V shed 1 base and J shed 6 bases, with 12 bases lying between them. CDR3 nucleotide sequence: TGTGCCAGCAGCTTAGACCATGCAGATAATGGCTACACCTTC. The encoded protein is CASSLDHADNGYTF.

The chain is built from TRBV6-6 and TRBJ2-7, with 12 bases fitting TRBD1. This CDR3 comprises 15 residues. The ends lost 0 bases at V and 6 bases at J; junction bases unmatched: 3. CDR1 and CDR2 (germline): MNHNY, SVGAGI (reference sequence). Here the CDR3 DNA reads TGTGCCAGCAGTTACTCGGGGACAGGGGGCTTCGAGCAGTACTTC. Translated: CASSYSGTGGFEQYF.

The chain joins TRBV5-1 to TRBJ1-1; D not certain. Germline-derived CDR1 and CDR2 are SGHRS and YFSETQ. Deletions cut 4 bases from V and 0 bases from J, with 7 bases between. CDR3 size: 13 residues. The CDR3 sequence is CASSQDMNTEAFF. The CDR3 nucleotides read TGCGCCAGCAGCCAAGACATGAACACTGAAGCTTTCTTT.

CDR3 region: CASSKGQGSGGTEAFF. The CDR3 region has the DNA TGTGCCAGTAGTAAGGGACAGGGATCAGGTGGGACTGAAGCTTTCTTT. The chain employs TRBV19 and TRBJ1-1, with 9 bases fitting TRBD1. The V gene's germline CDR1 is LNHDA and CDR2 SQIVND (reference sequence). J was trimmed by 5 bases and V by 4 bases; bases with no gene match: 11. The CDR3 totals 16 residues.

This clone was detected only a few times. This chain uses TRBV5-4 with TRBJ2-5; D gene uncertain. Germline CDR1 SGHNT, CDR2 YYREEE (reference sequence). The CDR3 consists of 12 residues. V gave up 2 bases and J gave up 5 bases, with 7 bases separating them. CDR3 in amino acids: CASSFTPETQYF. The CDR3 nucleotides are TGTGCCAGCAGCTTTACACCGGAGACCCAGTACTTC.

The rearrangement joins TRBV4-1 to TRBJ1-1; no clear D. V was cut by 0 bases and J by 0 bases, with 20 bases left in between. Germline CDR1 and CDR2: MGHRA and YSYEKL. The CDR3 runs to 19 residues. This CDR3 is CASSQDRRVYGGMNTEAFF. CDR3 DNA: TGCGCCAGCAGCCAAGATCGAAGGGTGTATGGAGGAATGAACACTGAAGCTTTCTTT.

This clone has a handful of counts. The chain combines TRBV7-2 with TRBJ1-1; 10 positions match TRBD1. V shed 4 bases and J 11 bases; nucleotides not matched to a gene: 10. The CDR3 covers 14 residues. The germline CDR1 and CDR2 sequences are SGHTA and FQGNSA. The CDR3 region has the DNA TGTGCCAGCAGCTCGGACAGGGGGGGGCGATGGGCTTTCTTT. Translation gives CASSSDRGGRWAFF.

The rearrangement links TRBV7-3 to TRBJ2-5; 11 bases match TRBD2. The V gene's germline CDR1 is SGHTA and CDR2 FQGTGA. This CDR3 comprises 16 residues. J lost 7 bases, V lost 5 bases, and 12 bases had no gene match. As DNA, the CDR3 is TGTGCCAGCAGCAATGTCGTAGCGGGGGGGATCGGGACCCAGTACTTC. It encodes CASSNVVAGGIGTQYF.

V usage is TRBV29-1 and J usage is TRBJ1-1; weak D call: TRBD1 (5 bases). Trimming removed 4 bases at V and 4 bases at J, with 10 bases between. Germline V gene lookup returns CDR1 SQVTM and CDR2 ANQGSEA. The CDR3 is 12 residues long. For the CDR3, the DNA is TGCAGCGTTGTTCGGGGGGGCACTGAAGCTTTCTTT. Its translation is CSVVRGGTEAFF.

The V call is TRBV6-4, the J call TRBJ2-4; D is perhaps TRBD1 (6 bases). V dropped 11 bases and J dropped 2 bases, with 16 bases sitting between them. CDR1 is MRHNA and CDR2 is SNTAGT in the germline V gene. There are 14 residues in the CDR3. The CDR3: CAAQGKLSKNIQYF. As DNA, the CDR3 is TGTGCCGCCCAGGGGAAGCTATCCAAAAACATTCAGTACTTC.

V is TRBV14 and J is TRBJ2-1, with D unresolved. The CDR3 length is 12 residues. With 2 bases removed from V and 11 bases from J, the gap between germline ends came to 10 bases. The germline gives CDR1 SGHDN, CDR2 FVKESK. Written as DNA, the CDR3 is TGTGCCAGCAGCCAAAAACAACAAAAGCAGTTCTTC. Its translation is CASSQKQQKQFF.